A single sample is the source of the 13 T cell receptor beta chains below, sequenced in a study of brain T cells in children with intractable seizures. Documented time point: blood from clinic visit 5 months post-surgery; TSC patient then seizure free. Profiling relied on immunoSEQ multiplex PCR, and the TCRdb table lists in-frame clones only, not all of them. Of around 340,000 clones listed, over 90% are singletons. The source material was peripheral blood, sampled roughly 5 months after surgery. Receptors originate from a boy younger than two with tuberous sclerosis and intractable seizures.

This chain joins TRBV3-1 (or the pseudogene TRBV3-2) and TRBJ1-1; 9 nucleotides match TRBD1. Looked up from germline, CDR1 is LGHDT and CDR2 is YNNKEL (reference sequence). The CDR3 consists of 18 residues. V dropped 1 base and J dropped 4; count of bases not matched to a gene: 13. The CDR3 DNA is TGTGCCAGCAGCCAAGTATTGAGTGGGACAGGGTTAGTCACTGAAGCTTTCTTT. Protein sequence: CASSQVLSGTGLVTEAFF.

This clone has a single count. J is TRBJ1-2 and V is TRBV4-2; 7 bases are shared with TRBD1. The V and J ends lost 1 base and 3 bases, in that order; junction bases with no gene match: 5. Germline CDR1 LGHNA, CDR2 YNFKEQ. The CDR3 is made up of 15 amino acids. The CDR3 DNA reads as TGTGCCAGCAGCCAAGGAGAGGGGGCGGACTATGGCTACACCTTC. Protein: CASSQGEGADYGYTF.

This chain joins TRBV2 and TRBJ1-3; TRBD1 matches at 8 bases. Germline loops: CDR1 SNHLY, CDR2 FYNNEI. Germline trimming cut 8 bases from V and 4 bases from J; bases unmatched to any gene: 22. This CDR3 is built from 19 residues. This CDR3 reads CASRPLSGDRGAKGNTIYF. CDR3 DNA: TGTGCCAGCCGCCCTCTTTCGGGTGACAGGGGAGCGAAGGGAAACACCATATATTTT. Full variable domain (outside the CDR3, taken from reference TRBV2 and TRBJ1-3): EPEVTQTPSHQVTQMGQEVILRCVPISNHLYFYWYRQILGQKVEFLVSFYNNEISEKSEIFDDQFSVERPDGSNFTLKIRSTKLEDSAMYFCASRPLSGDRGAKGNTIYFGEGSWLTVV.

The chain carries TRBV4-1 and TRBJ1-2; D ambiguous. V was pared by 0 bases and J by 2 bases, with 7 bases between. This CDR3 comprises 14 residues. CDR1 is MGHRA and CDR2 is YSYEKL in the germline V gene. CDR3 in amino acids: CASSQDRENYGYTF. CDR3 nucleotides: TGCGCCAGCAGCCAAGATCGGGAAAACTATGGCTACACCTTC.

The chain combines TRBV20-1 with TRBJ1-2, with a possible D match to TRBD1 (5 bases). This CDR3 contains 11 residues. The germline V gene encodes CDR1 DFQATT and CDR2 SNEGSKA (reference sequence). Trimming removed 5 bases from V and 8 bases from J, with 12 bases in between. This CDR3 reads CSAGGARGYTF. The CDR3 nucleotides are TGCAGTGCTGGCGGGGCGCGGGGCTACACCTTC.

The CDR3 loop reads CASSPDRAIGNQPQHF. In nucleotides, the CDR3 is TGTGCCAGCAGCCCAGACAGGGCAATTGGCAATCAGCCCCAGCATTTT. The chain uses TRBV7-2 and TRBJ1-5, with 7 bases that match TRBD1. The CDR3 is 16 residues long. Germline-derived CDR1 and CDR2 are SGHTA and FQGNSA. Trimming cost V 5 bases and J 2 bases; bases outside gene matches: 9. The complete variable domain, with remaining parts taken from reference TRBV7-2 and TRBJ1-5, reads GAGVSQSPSNKVTEKGKDVELRCDPISGHTALYWYRQSLGQGLEFLIYFQGNSAPDKSGLPSDRFSAERTGGSVSTLTIQRTQQEDSAVYLCASSPDRAIGNQPQHFGDGTRLSIL.

The CDR3 DNA sequence: TGTGCCAGCAGTCGTTTCGGGACCCATGAGCAGTTCTTC. Translation: CASSRFGTHEQFF. This chain joins TRBV28 and TRBJ2-1; perhaps D is TRBD1 or TRBD2 (5 bases each). The V gene's germline CDR1 is MDHEN and CDR2 SYDVKM. The CDR3 length is 13 residues. The V end lost 5 bases, the J end lost 8 bases, and 13 bases lay between the germline ends.

The V and J genes are TRBV7-3 and TRBJ2-4; maybe TRBD2 (6 bases). Germline V CDR1 and CDR2: SGHTA, FQGTGA. V was cut by 5 bases and J by 12 bases, with 17 bases left in between. This CDR3 has 13 amino acids. The DNA of the CDR3 is TGTGCCAGCAGCGCCGGTCCGGGGGAAACTCAGTACTTC. Protein: CASSAGPGETQYF.

The chain is built from TRBV7-9 and TRBJ1-4; 7 bases match TRBD1. Germline loops: CDR1 SEHNR, CDR2 FQNEAQ (reference sequence). CDR3 length: 15 amino acids. V lost 1 base to trimming and J lost 7 bases; unmatched junction nucleotides: 6. The CDR3 spells CASSLVTGRLEKLFF. CDR3 sequence (DNA): TGTGCCAGCAGCTTAGTGACAGGGAGGCTTGAAAAACTGTTTTTT.

The V gene is TRBV6-5, the J gene TRBJ2-6; D unresolved. Trimming removed 0 bases from V and 9 bases from J, with 15 bases in between. CDR3 length equals 16 residues. The germline gives CDR1 MNHEY, CDR2 SVGAGI. CDR3 residues: CASSYSTLRTNNVLTF. The DNA of the CDR3 is TGTGCCAGCAGTTACTCGACTCTCCGGACCAACAACGTCCTGACTTTC.

In its sample, this clone was seen once. The gene calls are TRBV20-1 and TRBJ1-2, with TRBD1 as a possible D gene (6 bases). The CDR3 runs 10 residues. Germline V lookup: CDR1 DFQATT, CDR2 SNEGSKA (reference sequence). The CDR3 is CRGDIYGYTF. In DNA form, the CDR3 reads TGCAGAGGGGACATCTATGGCTACACCTTC.

The sample holds one count of this clone. V usage is TRBV2 and J usage is TRBJ1-3, with D possibly TRBD1 on 6 matching bases. The ends were cut back, 5 bases at V and 0 bases at J, with 29 bases in the middle. The germline V gene has CDR1 SNHLY and CDR2 FYNNEI. CDR3 length: 21 residues. The CDR3 DNA follows: TGTGCCAGCAGTCTTCAGAGACAGGCTACGACGGCCCCTAACTCTGGAAACACCATATATTTT. It codes for CASSLQRQATTAPNSGNTIYF.

The rearrangement joins TRBV6-2 or TRBV6-3 to TRBJ2-1; no clear D gene. Germline loops: CDR1 MNHEY, CDR2 SVGEGT. The CDR3 length is 14 residues. Trimming removed 3 bases at V and 5 bases at J, with 11 bases between. This CDR3 is CASSYMSVNNEQFF. CDR3 in DNA: TGTGCCAGCAGTTATATGAGTGTAAACAATGAGCAGTTCTTC.